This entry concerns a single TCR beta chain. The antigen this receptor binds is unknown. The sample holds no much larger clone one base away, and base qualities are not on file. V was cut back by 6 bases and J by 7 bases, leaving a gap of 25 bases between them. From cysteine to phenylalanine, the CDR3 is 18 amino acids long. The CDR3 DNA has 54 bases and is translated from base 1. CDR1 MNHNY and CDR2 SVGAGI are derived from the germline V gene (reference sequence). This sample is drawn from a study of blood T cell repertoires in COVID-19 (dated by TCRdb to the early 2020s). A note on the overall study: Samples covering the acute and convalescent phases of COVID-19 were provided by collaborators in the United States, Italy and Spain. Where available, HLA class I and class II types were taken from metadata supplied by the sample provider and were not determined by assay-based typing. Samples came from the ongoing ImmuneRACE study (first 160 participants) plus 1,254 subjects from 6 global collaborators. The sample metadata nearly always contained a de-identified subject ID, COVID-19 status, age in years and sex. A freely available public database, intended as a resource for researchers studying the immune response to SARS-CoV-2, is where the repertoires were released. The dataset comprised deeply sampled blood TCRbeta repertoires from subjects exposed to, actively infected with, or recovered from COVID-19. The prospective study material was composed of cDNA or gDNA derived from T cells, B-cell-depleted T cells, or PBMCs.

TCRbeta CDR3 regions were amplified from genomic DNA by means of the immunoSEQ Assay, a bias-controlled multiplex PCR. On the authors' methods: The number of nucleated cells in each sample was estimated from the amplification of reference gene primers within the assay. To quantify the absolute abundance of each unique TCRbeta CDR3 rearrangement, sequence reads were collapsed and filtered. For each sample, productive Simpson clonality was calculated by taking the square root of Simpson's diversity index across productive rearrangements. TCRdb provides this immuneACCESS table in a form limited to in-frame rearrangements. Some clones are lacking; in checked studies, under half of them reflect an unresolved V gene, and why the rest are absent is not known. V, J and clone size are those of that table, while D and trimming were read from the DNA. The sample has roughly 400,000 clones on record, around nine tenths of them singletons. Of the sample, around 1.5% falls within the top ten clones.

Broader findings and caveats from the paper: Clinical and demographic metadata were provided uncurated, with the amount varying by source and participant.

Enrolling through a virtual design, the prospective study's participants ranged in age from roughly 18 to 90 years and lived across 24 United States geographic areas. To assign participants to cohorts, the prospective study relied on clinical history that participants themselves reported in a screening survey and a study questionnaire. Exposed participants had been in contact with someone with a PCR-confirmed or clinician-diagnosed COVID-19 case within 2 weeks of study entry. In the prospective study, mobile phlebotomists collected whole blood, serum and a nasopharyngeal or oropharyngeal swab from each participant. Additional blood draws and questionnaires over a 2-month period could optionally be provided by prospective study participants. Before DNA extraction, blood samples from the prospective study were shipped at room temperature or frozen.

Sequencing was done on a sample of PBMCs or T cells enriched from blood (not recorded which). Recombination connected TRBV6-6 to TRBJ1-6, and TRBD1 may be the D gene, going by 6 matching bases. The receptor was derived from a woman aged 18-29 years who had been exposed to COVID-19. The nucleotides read TGTGCCAGCAGCCGACACTGGGGCAGGGGTATTCAAAATTCACCCCTCCACTTT. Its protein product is CASSRHWGRGIQNSPLHF.